The clone carrying this T cell receptor (beta chain) has just a few counts. Its antigen is still unknown. This record comes from a study of T cells after yellow fever vaccination. Study conclusions and caveats: Researchers noted that a small share of clonotypes showed up in both CD4 and CD8 compartments.

In TCRdb, the 5' RACE reads were re-called with MiXCR into one record per CDR3 protein. The sample records about 580,000 distinct CDR3 sequences, around 17% being singletons. The TCR sequence derives from a man aged 18 to 30 who received the YFV17D yellow fever vaccine. Sequenced material: PBMCs, taken about 5 days after the first yellow fever vaccination.

Written as DNA, the CDR3 is TGTGCCAGCAGTTACGACCAGCGCGCCACCATATATTTT. Protein product: CASSYDQRATIYF. V is TRBV6-6 and J is TRBJ1-3; no firm D call. The V end lost 2 bases, the J end lost 9 bases, and 11 bases lay between the germline ends. The CDR3 totals 13 residues. Per germline, CDR1 MNHNY and CDR2 SVGAGI (reference sequence).